The 30 T cell receptor beta chains below all came from one sample that was sequenced in a study of PD-1 and CTLA-4 blockade in melanoma. Clones were sequenced by immunoSEQ multiplex PCR, and TCRdb holds only the in-frame ones, with some missing. The sample yields 15,000 to 20,000 clones, over 60% seen once. The sample in question was CD8+ T cells from peripheral blood, obtained before anti-PD-1 treatment. All receptors come from a human donor with melanoma.

The genes are TRBV15 and TRBJ1-2; TRBD1 is a possible D gene (6 bases). CDR3 length: 16 residues. Germline assignment: CDR1 LNHNV and CDR2 YYDKDF (reference sequence). V lost 3 bases and J 1 base, leaving 15 bases between the germline ends. CDR3 bases: TGTGCCACCAGCAGCAGGGGCCGCACCGGTAACTATGGCTACACCTTC. This translates into CATSSRGRTGNYGYTF.

V usage is TRBV19 and J usage is TRBJ1-1; D possibly corresponds to TRBD1 (6 bases). Trimming took 1 base from V and 8 from J, leaving 11 bases between them. The CDR3 is 13 residues long. Germline-derived CDR1 and CDR2 are LNHDA and SQIVND (reference sequence). CDR3 loop: CASSIARGGEAFF. CDR3 DNA: TGTGCCAGTAGTATAGCCCGGGGGGGCGAAGCTTTCTTT.

This clone was counted a few times. The chain recombines TRBV5-6 with TRBJ2-7; 9 positions match TRBD1. The germline V gene has CDR1 SGHDT and CDR2 YYEEEE. After removal of 2 bases from V and 5 bases from J, the junction contained 5 bases not matched to a gene. This CDR3 has 14 amino acids. CDR3 amino acids: CASSFGTGFDEQYF. CDR3 coding DNA: TGTGCCAGCAGCTTCGGGACAGGGTTCGACGAGCAGTACTTC. Variable domain in full (rest from reference TRBV5-6 and TRBJ2-7): DAGVTQSPTHLIKTRGQQVTLRCSPKSGHDTVSWYQQALGQGPQFIFQYYEEEERQRGNFPDRFSGHQFPNYSSELNVNALLLGDSALYLCASSFGTGFDEQYFGPGTRLTVT.

This clone is labeled as medium-sized. This chain joins TRBV6-6 and TRBJ1-3; 7 nucleotides align to TRBD1. Germline lookup yields CDR1 MNHNY and CDR2 SVGAGI (reference sequence). V was clipped by 6 bases and J by 2 bases; unmatched bases: 4. The CDR3 length is 14 residues. The CDR3 nucleotides are TGTGCCAGCAGCCCCAGGGGGGCTGGAAACACCATATATTTT. Its translation is CASSPRGAGNTIYF.

By share, this clone ranks as medium-sized (0.01 to 0.1%). The rearrangement links TRBV19 to TRBJ2-2; D not resolved. The CDR3 has 13 amino acids. In germline, CDR1 is LNHDA, CDR2 SQIVND (reference sequence). The ends were cut back, 5 bases at V and 6 bases at J, with 10 bases in the middle. This chain's CDR3 is CASSFYSAGELFF. The CDR3 DNA follows: TGTGCCAGTAGTTTCTATAGTGCCGGGGAGCTGTTTTTT. The variable domain in full, completed from reference TRBV19 and TRBJ2-2, reads DGGITQSPKYLFRKEGQNVTLSCEQNLNHDAMYWYRQDPGQGLRLIYYSQIVNDFQKGDIAEGYSVSREKKESFPLTVTSAQKNPTAFYLCASSFYSAGELFFGEGSRLTVL.

The chain joins TRBV10-3 to TRBJ2-2, with 7 nucleotides matching TRBD2. CDR1 is ENHRY, CDR2 SYGVKD, per germline. V was pared by 7 bases and J by 1 base, with 3 bases of the junction left unmatched. The CDR3 is 14 amino acids. CDR3: CAIKSSGNTGELFF. CDR3 bases: TGTGCCATCAAGTCTAGCGGGAACACCGGGGAGCTGTTTTTT.

V and J are TRBV7-9 and TRBJ2-7; the D gene is possibly TRBD1 (5 bases). The CDR3 is 14 residues long. The germline V gene encodes CDR1 SEHNR and CDR2 FQNEAQ (reference sequence). Trimming removed 0 bases at V and 4 bases at J, with 10 bases between. The CDR3 region is CASSLALGQYEQYF. Written as DNA, the CDR3 is TGTGCCAGCAGCTTAGCGCTGGGGCAGTACGAGCAGTACTTC.

The chain has TRBV19 and TRBJ2-1; D remains ambiguous. The germline V and J ends were trimmed by 4 bases and 0 bases, with 7 bases remaining between them. The CDR3 sequence is 14 residues long. Germline V gene sequence: CDR1 LNHDA, CDR2 SQIVND (reference sequence). In nucleotides, the CDR3 is TGTGCCAGTAGTACGGCAGGCTCCTACAATGAGCAGTTCTTC. Its translation: CASSTAGSYNEQFF.

The V gene is TRBV4-1, the J gene TRBJ1-1; unclear D gene. V shed 0 bases and J shed 3 bases, with 14 bases lying between them. This CDR3 spans 16 amino acids. The germline V gene has CDR1 MGHRA and CDR2 YSYEKL. CDR3 in DNA: TGCGCCAGCAGCCAAGATAGGCGGACCGAGGACACTGAAGCTTTCTTT. Its translation: CASSQDRRTEDTEAFF.

The rearrangement uses TRBV27 and TRBJ2-7; D gene uncertain. Trimming removed 3 bases at V and 0 bases at J, with 6 bases between. The CDR3 covers 13 residues. Germline CDR1 and CDR2: MNHEY and SMNVEV (reference sequence). In nucleotides, the CDR3 is TGTGCCAGCAGTTTCACCACCTCCTACGAGCAGTACTTC. As protein: CASSFTTSYEQYF.

This chain uses TRBV21-1 with TRBJ1-3. TRBV21-1 is reported as a pseudogene. The CDR3 is 18 amino acids. This CDR3 reads CASSKETGGGITGNTIYF. The CDR3 coding sequence is TGTGCCAGCAGCAAAGAGACGGGAGGGGGCATAACTGGAAACACCATATATTTT.

The rearrangement joins TRBV19 to TRBJ2-1, with 7 bases that match TRBD1. This CDR3 is 16 amino acids long. The germline gives CDR1 LNHDA, CDR2 SQIVND (reference sequence). Trimming took 0 bases from V and 4 from J; bases not matched to a gene: 6. The DNA for the CDR3 is TGTGCCAGTAGTATAGATCTCGGGACAGAGTACAATGAGCAGTTCTTC. Translating it yields CASSIDLGTEYNEQFF.

This clone appeared a few times. The chain is built from TRBV9 and TRBJ1-1; D is perhaps TRBD1 (5 bases). The CDR3 has 14 residues. V was clipped by 3 bases and J by 1 base, with 10 bases between them. Germline V lookup: CDR1 SGDLS, CDR2 YYNGEE. The CDR3 nucleotides are TGTGCCAGCAGCGGGGATGGGGGGAACACTGAAGCTTTCTTT. Amino acid sequence: CASSGDGGNTEAFF. The entire variable domain, with the rest obtained from reference TRBV9 and TRBJ1-1, is as follows: DSGVTQTPKHLITATGQRVTLRCSPRSGDLSVYWYQQSLDQGLQFLIQYYNGEERAKGNILERFSAQQFPDLHSELNLSSLELGDSALYFCASSGDGGNTEAFFGQGTRLTVV.

The chain has TRBV18 and TRBJ1-1; D is undetermined. Trimming stripped 3 bases from V and 0 bases from J, with 5 bases between. The CDR3 extends over 13 amino acids. Germline V gives CDR1 KGHSH, CDR2 LQKENI. The CDR3 DNA sequence: TGTGCCAGCTCACCCGTCCTGAACACTGAAGCTTTCTTT. Protein: CASSPVLNTEAFF.

The table lists this clone with a count of one. This rearrangement joins TRBV10-3 to TRBJ2-7, with 8 bases lining up with TRBD1. V lost 4 bases to trimming and J lost 0 bases; unmatched junction nucleotides: 5. The CDR3 loop spans 15 amino acids. Germline CDR1 reads ENHRY; CDR2 reads SYGVKD. The CDR3 reads CAISGDRGLSYEQYF. The CDR3 region has the DNA TGTGCCATCAGTGGTGACAGGGGCCTCTCCTACGAGCAGTACTTC.

V is TRBV11-3 and J is TRBJ1-6, with TRBD1 matching 7 bases. In germline, CDR1 is SGHNT, CDR2 YENEEA. The CDR3 has 15 amino acids. The V segment lost 0 bases and the J segment 5 bases; nucleotides outside the gene matches: 1. The CDR3 bases are TGTGCCAGCAGCTTAGAGGGGACAGATAATTCACCCCTCCACTTT. Its protein is CASSLEGTDNSPLHF. Full variable domain (remainder filled in from reference TRBV11-3 and TRBJ1-6): EAGVVQSPRYKIIEKKQPVAFWCNPISGHNTLYWYLQNLGQGPELLIRYENEEAVDDSQLPKDRFSAERLKGVDSTLKIQPAELGDSAVYLCASSLEGTDNSPLHFGNGTRLTVT.

The V and J genes are TRBV28 and TRBJ1-2; TRBD1 might be the D (6 bases). Germline V lookup: CDR1 MDHEN, CDR2 SYDVKM. The CDR3 extends over 15 amino acids. Trimming took off 2 bases at V and 0 bases at J, with 10 bases between the two ends. The CDR3, as DNA: TGTGCCAGCAGTTTAGAGGCAGGGGCTAACTATGGCTACACCTTC. This sequence encodes CASSLEAGANYGYTF.

J is TRBJ2-3 and V is TRBV7-2; D is undetermined. V was trimmed by 0 bases and J by 4 bases, leaving 14 bases between them. Germline CDR1 reads SGHTA; CDR2 reads FQGNSA. CDR3 length: 16 residues. The CDR3 sequence: CASSLAPRYPADTQYF. In nucleotides, the CDR3 is TGTGCCAGCAGCTTAGCGCCCCGCTACCCAGCAGATACGCAGTATTTT.

The sample holds a few counts of this clone. The chain uses TRBV10-3 and TRBJ2-3, with 16 bases aligning to TRBD2. CDR1 and CDR2 from the germline V gene are ENHRY and SYGVKD. The CDR3 length is 20 residues. V lost 6 bases and J lost 1; bases outside the gene matches: 13. CDR3 amino acids: CAIRTGTSGRAVSRTDTQYF. In nucleotides, the CDR3 is TGTGCCATCAGAACCGGGACTAGCGGGAGGGCCGTTTCTCGCACAGATACGCAGTATTTT.

There are a few counts of this clone. The CDR3 DNA is TGTGCCAGCTCACCACCACCAGGGGCGAGTTCCTACAATGAGCAGTTCTTC. Translated, it gives CASSPPPGASSYNEQFF. J is TRBJ2-1 and V is TRBV18, with a possible D match to TRBD1 (6 bases). The CDR3 consists of 17 residues. Germline V gene sequence: CDR1 KGHSH, CDR2 LQKENI. Trimming took off 0 bases at V and 1 base at J, with 13 bases between the two ends.

The J gene is TRBJ1-2, the V gene TRBV16; TRBD1 matches 9 bases. Germline lookup yields CDR1 KGHSY and CDR2 FQNENV. Trimming took 1 base from V and 6 from J; bases not matched to a gene: 6. The CDR3 has 15 amino acids. The CDR3 DNA follows: TGTGCCAGCAGCCAATTTTGGACAGGGGAGGATGGCTACACCTTC. Translation gives CASSQFWTGEDGYTF.

This clone was picked up a small number of times. V is TRBV19 and J is TRBJ2-2; D is unresolved. The CDR3 is 12 residues long. V was trimmed by 2 bases and J by 6 bases, leaving 4 bases between them. Germline-derived CDR1 and CDR2 are LNHDA and SQIVND (reference sequence). CDR3 nucleotides: TGTGCCAGTAGTATATCCTCCGGGGAGCTGTTTTTT. Translated: CASSISSGELFF.

The V call is TRBV18, the J call TRBJ1-4, with unresolved D. CDR1 is KGHSH and CDR2 is LQKENI in the germline V gene. Trimming shortened V by 2 bases and J by 6 bases, and 10 bases separated the two germline ends. The CDR3 contains 14 residues. The CDR3 protein is CASSPMRSHEKLFF. For the CDR3, the DNA is TGTGCCAGCTCACCAATGAGGAGCCATGAAAAACTGTTTTTT. Looking up the rest from reference TRBV18 and TRBJ1-4 gives the full variable domain: NAGVMQNPRHLVRRRGQEARLRCSPMKGHSHVYWYRQLPEEGLKFMVYLQKENIIDESGMPKERFSAEFPKEGPSILRIQQVVRGDSAAYFCASSPMRSHEKLFFGSGTQLSVL.

This chain links TRBV6-2 or TRBV6-3 with TRBJ1-1; D is undetermined. The germline CDR1 and CDR2 sequences are MNHEY and SVGEGT. This CDR3 has 13 amino acids. Trimming left V 0 bases short and J 4 bases short, with 6 bases between. The CDR3 nucleotides read TGTGCCAGCAGTTACTCGGGCAGCACTGAAGCTTTCTTT. Translation: CASSYSGSTEAFF.

The V and J genes are TRBV6-5 and TRBJ2-7; D might be TRBD1 (6 bases). The CDR3 covers 13 residues. Looked up from germline, CDR1 is MNHEY and CDR2 is SVGAGI. Trimming cost V 7 bases and J 4 bases, with 14 bases left between them. The CDR3 nucleotides are TGTGCCAGCAACTCGGACAGAATGTACGAGCAGTACTTC. Translation: CASNSDRMYEQYF.

By its share, this clone is medium-sized. The CDR3 here is CASSYLRSYEQYF. Written as DNA, the CDR3 is TGTGCCAGCAGCTATCTCAGAAGCTACGAGCAGTACTTC. This sequence joins TRBV6-5 and TRBJ2-7; D gene uncertain. Germline V lookup: CDR1 MNHEY, CDR2 SVGAGI. The CDR3 has 13 amino acids. V dropped 6 bases and J dropped 3 bases, with 12 bases sitting between them.

This chain uses TRBV5-1 with TRBJ2-7, with D perhaps matching TRBD1 or TRBD2 (5 bases each). Germline CDR1 SGHRS, CDR2 YFSETQ. The CDR3 has 14 amino acids. Trimming pared 1 base from V and 3 bases from J, leaving 11 bases between. The CDR3 sequence: CASSLRRGLYEQYF. The CDR3 nucleotides read TGCGCCAGCAGCTTGCGACGGGGCCTCTACGAGCAGTACTTC.

CDR3 bases: TGTGCCAGCAGCTTCGGACAGGGGCCGAGTGAAGCTTTCTTT. It yields the protein CASSFGQGPSEAFF. The chain couples TRBV13 to TRBJ1-1; 9 nucleotides line up with TRBD1. In germline, CDR1 is PRHDT, CDR2 FYEKMQ (reference sequence). The CDR3 is 14 residues long. With 3 bases clipped from V and 7 bases from J, the junction kept 6 bases outside the gene matches. Full variable domain (outside the CDR3, taken from reference TRBV13 and TRBJ1-1): AAGVIQSPRHLIKEKRETATLKCYPIPRHDTVYWYQQGPGQDPQFLISFYEKMQSDKGSIPDRFSAQQFSDYHSELNMSSLELGDSALYFCASSFGQGPSEAFFGQGTRLTVV.

The rearrangement links TRBV19 to TRBJ1-2; TRBD1 might be the D (5 bases). With 0 bases removed from V and 3 bases from J, the gap between germline ends came to 5 bases. The germline gives CDR1 LNHDA, CDR2 SQIVND (reference sequence). The CDR3 extends over 13 amino acids. CDR3 protein: CASSIEGDYGYTF. The CDR3 bases are TGTGCCAGTAGTATAGAAGGGGACTATGGCTACACCTTC.

V usage is TRBV30 and J usage is TRBJ1-2, with D unclear. Between the trimmed V and J ends, which lost 4 bases and 2 bases, there was a span of 8 bases. Germline CDR1 reads GTSNPN; CDR2 reads SVGIG (reference sequence). CDR3 length: 12 residues. CDR3 sequence reads: CAWTEGNYGYTF. Here the CDR3 DNA reads TGTGCCTGGACAGAAGGAAACTATGGCTACACCTTC.